One and the same sample provided the 12 T cell receptor beta chains below, sequenced in a study of blood T cell repertoires in COVID-19 (dated by TCRdb to the early 2020s). Library creation used the immunoSEQ multiplex PCR assay. In TCRdb, the immuneACCESS table is reduced to in-frame sequences with V and J assigned. These tables do not hold every clone; where another copy was compared, an unresolved V gene accounts for under half, and the others remain unexplained. For this sample the table gives about 170,000 clones, of which 85% to 95% were detected only once. Of the sample, roughly 4.4% falls within the top ten clones. The sequencing input was peripheral blood. All receptors come from a woman aged 50 to 65 with acute or convalescent COVID-19.

The V and J genes are TRBV4-1 and TRBJ1-4; D is perhaps TRBD1 (6 bases). The CDR3 loop spans 16 amino acids. Germline lookup yields CDR1 MGHRA and CDR2 YSYEKL. Between the trimmed V and J ends, which lost 3 bases and 8 bases, there was a span of 19 bases. CDR3 sequence (DNA): TGCGCCAGCAGCCAGGGTCGGGGGGCGGTTTGGGAAAAACTGTTTTTT. Protein sequence: CASSQGRGAVWEKLFF.

This clone has only one observation. V usage is TRBV19 and J usage is TRBJ1-1; 8 nucleotides agree with TRBD1. The trim removed 7 bases at V and 1 base at J, leaving 2 bases unmatched. From germline, CDR1 is LNHDA and CDR2 SQIVND (reference sequence). This CDR3 spans 13 amino acids. The DNA for the CDR3 is TGTGCCAGTAACACAGGGGGGAACACTGAAGCTTTCTTT. Protein sequence: CASNTGGNTEAFF.

The chain carries TRBV19 and TRBJ1-1, with TRBD1 identical over 8 bases. This CDR3 is built from 16 residues. V dropped 3 bases and J dropped 0; count of bases not matched to a gene: 6. Germline V CDR1 and CDR2: LNHDA, SQIVND (reference sequence). The CDR3 nucleotides read TGTGCCAGTAGTATTGATCCAGGGGGCATGAACACTGAAGCTTTCTTT. As protein: CASSIDPGGMNTEAFF.

The V gene is TRBV7-9, the J gene TRBJ1-6, with 9 bases lining up with TRBD1. From germline, CDR1 is SEHNR and CDR2 FQNEAQ (reference sequence). This CDR3 has 15 amino acids. V shed 5 bases and J 9 bases; nucleotides not matched to a gene: 8. In DNA, the CDR3 is TGTGCCAGCAGCCCAGTCCGGGACAGGGCTTCACCCCTCCACTTT. Protein sequence: CASSPVRDRASPLHF.

V usage is TRBV6-1 and J usage is TRBJ2-6; a possible D gene is TRBD2 (6 bases). CDR1 is MNHNS and CDR2 is SASEGT in the germline V gene. The CDR3 sequence is 16 residues long. V was clipped by 1 base and J by 5 bases, with 12 bases between them. The chain's CDR3 is CASSEGGGLWANVLTF. CDR3 DNA sequence: TGTGCCAGCAGTGAAGGAGGAGGGCTCTGGGCCAACGTCCTGACTTTC.

The chain combines TRBV11-2 with TRBJ1-3, with a tentative D call TRBD1 (5 bases). Per germline, CDR1 SGHAT and CDR2 FQNNGV. The CDR3 spans 15 residues. Trimming took off 1 base at V and 3 bases at J, with 10 bases between the two ends. Here the CDR3 reads CASSLVRQGGNTIYF. The CDR3 region has the DNA TGTGCCAGCAGCTTAGTTCGGCAGGGTGGAAACACCATATATTTT.

The chain combines TRBV18 with TRBJ1-1, with D maybe TRBD1 (5 bases). Germline V gene lookup returns CDR1 KGHSH and CDR2 LQKENI. CDR3 length: 14 residues. Trimming cost V 4 bases and J 1 base, with 10 bases left between them. The CDR3 sequence is CASSQQDPNTEAFF. The CDR3 coding sequence is TGTGCCAGCTCACAACAGGACCCGAACACTGAAGCTTTCTTT.

CDR3 DNA sequence: TGTGCCAGCAGCACAGGGGCTAGGTTTGAAGCTTTCTTT. It translates to CASSTGARFEAFF. The chain links TRBV5-6 to TRBJ1-1; TRBD1 matches at 7 bases. This CDR3 has 13 amino acids. Germline V lookup: CDR1 SGHDT, CDR2 YYEEEE. V was pared by 4 bases and J by 7 bases, with 7 bases of the junction left unmatched.

The CDR3 here is CASSPAPGQTHGYTF. CDR3 sequence (DNA): TGTGCCAGCTCACCGGCCCCGGGACAGACCCATGGCTACACCTTC. The chain employs TRBV18 and TRBJ1-2; 7 positions match TRBD1. Trimming removed 3 bases from V and 6 bases from J; junction bases left unmatched: 10. Germline V gene data show CDR1 as KGHSH and CDR2 as LQKENI. This CDR3 is 15 amino acids long.

The V gene is TRBV10-3, the J gene TRBJ2-1; 7 bases are a match to TRBD1. The V gene's germline CDR1 is ENHRY and CDR2 SYGVKD. V lost 2 bases and J lost 6; bases outside the gene matches: 4. The CDR3 contains 14 residues. The DNA for the CDR3 is TGTGCCATCAGTGAGAGACAGGGTCCCAATGAGCAGTTCTTC. As protein: CAISERQGPNEQFF.

The chain combines TRBV4-1 with TRBJ2-3, with no clear D. Germline CDR1 MGHRA, CDR2 YSYEKL. V lost 2 bases to trimming and J lost 3 bases, with 12 bases between them. The CDR3 totals 15 residues. The CDR3 is CASSQSGGRTDTQYF. CDR3 DNA sequence: TGCGCCAGCAGCCAATCTGGCGGAAGGACAGATACGCAGTATTTT.

The rearrangement joins TRBV7-8 to TRBJ1-1; 7 bases line up with TRBD1. This CDR3 contains 14 residues. V trimming: 5 bases; J trimming: 4 bases; junction bases outside the gene matches: 7. Germline loops: CDR1 SGHVS, CDR2 FQNEAQ. The CDR3: CASSRGQGGTEAFF. The DNA for the CDR3 is TGTGCCAGCAGCCGAGGGCAGGGGGGCACTGAAGCTTTCTTT.